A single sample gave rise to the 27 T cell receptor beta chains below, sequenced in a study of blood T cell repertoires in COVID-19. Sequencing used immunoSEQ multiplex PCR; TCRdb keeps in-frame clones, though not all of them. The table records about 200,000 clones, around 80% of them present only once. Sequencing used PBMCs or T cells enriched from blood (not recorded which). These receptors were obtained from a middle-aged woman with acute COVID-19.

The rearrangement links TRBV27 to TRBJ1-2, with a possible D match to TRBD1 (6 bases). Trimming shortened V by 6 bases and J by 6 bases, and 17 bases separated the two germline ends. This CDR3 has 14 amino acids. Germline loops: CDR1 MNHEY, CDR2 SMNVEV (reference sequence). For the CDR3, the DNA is TGTGCCAGCAGACCACAACTTGACAGGAATGGCTACACCTTC. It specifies CASRPQLDRNGYTF.

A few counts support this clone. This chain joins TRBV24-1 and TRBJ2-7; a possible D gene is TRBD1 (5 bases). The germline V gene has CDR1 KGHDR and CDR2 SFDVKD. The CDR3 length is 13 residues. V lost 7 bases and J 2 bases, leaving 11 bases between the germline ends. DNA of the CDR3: TGTGCCACCAGCTCGTCAGGGACCTACGAGCAGTACTTC. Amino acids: CATSSSGTYEQYF.

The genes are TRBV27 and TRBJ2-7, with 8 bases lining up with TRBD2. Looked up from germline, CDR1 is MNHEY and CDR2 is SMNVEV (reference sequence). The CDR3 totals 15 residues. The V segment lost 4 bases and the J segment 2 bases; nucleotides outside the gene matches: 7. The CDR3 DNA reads TGTGCCAGCAGTTGGGGACTAGGAGTCGCCTACGAGCAGTACTTC. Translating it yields CASSWGLGVAYEQYF.

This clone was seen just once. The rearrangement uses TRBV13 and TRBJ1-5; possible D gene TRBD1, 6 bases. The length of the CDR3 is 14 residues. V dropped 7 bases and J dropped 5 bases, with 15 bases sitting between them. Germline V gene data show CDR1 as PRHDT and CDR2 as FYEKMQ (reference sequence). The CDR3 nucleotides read TGTGCCAGCAACAACAGGGTCGGTGATCAGCCCCAGCATTTT. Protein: CASNNRVGDQPQHF.

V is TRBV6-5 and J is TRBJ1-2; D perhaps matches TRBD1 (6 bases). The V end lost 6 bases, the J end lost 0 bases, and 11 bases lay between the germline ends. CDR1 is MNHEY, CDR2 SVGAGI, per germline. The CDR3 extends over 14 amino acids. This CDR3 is CASSQDSSNYGYTF. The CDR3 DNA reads TGTGCCAGCAGCCAGGACAGCTCTAACTATGGCTACACCTTC.

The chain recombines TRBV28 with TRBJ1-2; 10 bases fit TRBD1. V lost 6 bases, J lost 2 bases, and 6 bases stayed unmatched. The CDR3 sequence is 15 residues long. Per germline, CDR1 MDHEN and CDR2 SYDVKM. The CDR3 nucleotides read TGTGCCAGCAGGGGGGACAGGGGCGACAACTATGGCTACACCTTC. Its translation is CASRGDRGDNYGYTF.

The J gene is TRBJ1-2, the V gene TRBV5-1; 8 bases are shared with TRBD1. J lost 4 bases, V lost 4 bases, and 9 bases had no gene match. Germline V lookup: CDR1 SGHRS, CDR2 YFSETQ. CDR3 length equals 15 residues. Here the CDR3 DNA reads TGCGCCAGCAGCGGAGGCCACGGACAGGGCTATGGCTACACCTTC. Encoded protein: CASSGGHGQGYGYTF.

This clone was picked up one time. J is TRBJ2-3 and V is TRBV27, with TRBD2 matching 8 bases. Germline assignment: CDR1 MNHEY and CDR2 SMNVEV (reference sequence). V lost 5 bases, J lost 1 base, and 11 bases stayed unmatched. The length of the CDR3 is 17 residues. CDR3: CASSPYLSSGGTDTQYF. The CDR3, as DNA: TGTGCCAGCAGTCCTTACTTAAGTAGCGGGGGCACAGATACGCAGTATTTT.

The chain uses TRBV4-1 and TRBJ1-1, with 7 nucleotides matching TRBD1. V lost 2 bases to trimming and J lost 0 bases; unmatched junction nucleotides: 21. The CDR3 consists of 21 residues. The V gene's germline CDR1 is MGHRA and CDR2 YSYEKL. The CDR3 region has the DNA TGCGCCAGCAGCCAACTCGAATGGACAGGACAGACTTGGAATTTGAACACTGAAGCTTTCTTT. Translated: CASSQLEWTGQTWNLNTEAFF.

In DNA, the CDR3 is TGTGCCTGGACCAAGGACAGGTCCTCTGGAAACACCATATATTTT. Protein sequence: CAWTKDRSSGNTIYF. The rearrangement joins TRBV30 to TRBJ1-3, with TRBD1 identical over 7 bases. The germline V gene has CDR1 GTSNPN and CDR2 SVGIG (reference sequence). The CDR3 is 15 residues long. V dropped 4 bases and J dropped 0; count of bases not matched to a gene: 6.

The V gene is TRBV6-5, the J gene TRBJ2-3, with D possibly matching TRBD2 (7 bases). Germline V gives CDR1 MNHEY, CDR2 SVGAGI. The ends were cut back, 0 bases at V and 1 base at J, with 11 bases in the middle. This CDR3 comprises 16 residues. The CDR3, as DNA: TGTGCCAGCAGTTACTCGTGGGGGGGCGGCACAGATACGCAGTATTTT. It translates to CASSYSWGGGTDTQYF.

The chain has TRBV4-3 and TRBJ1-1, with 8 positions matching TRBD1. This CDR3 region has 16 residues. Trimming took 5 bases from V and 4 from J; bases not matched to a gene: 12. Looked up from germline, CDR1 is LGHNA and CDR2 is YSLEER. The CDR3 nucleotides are TGCGCCAGCAGCGCGACCGGACAGGGTAGGACCACTGAAGCTTTCTTT. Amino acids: CASSATGQGRTTEAFF.

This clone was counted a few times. The CDR3 coding sequence is TGTGCCAGCAGCGTCGGTCAGGGGGGCTACAATGAGCAGTTCTTC. Its protein product is CASSVGQGGYNEQFF. The rearrangement joins TRBV7-3 to TRBJ2-1; tentative D call: TRBD1 (7 bases). The V gene's germline CDR1 is SGHTA and CDR2 FQGTGA. Deletions cut 5 bases from V and 3 bases from J, with 14 bases between. The CDR3 runs 15 residues.

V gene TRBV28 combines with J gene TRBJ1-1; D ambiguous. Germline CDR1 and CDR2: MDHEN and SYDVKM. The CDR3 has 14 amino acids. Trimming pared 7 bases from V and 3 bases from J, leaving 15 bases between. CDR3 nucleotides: TGTGCCAGCATCCCCAGTAGAGGTTACACTGAAGCTTTCTTT. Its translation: CASIPSRGYTEAFF.

This chain's CDR3 is CAWSQGFRYGYTF. DNA for the CDR3: TGTGCCTGGAGTCAGGGGTTCCGGTATGGCTACACCTTC. The chain has TRBV30 and TRBJ1-2; possibly TRBD1 for D (6 bases). This CDR3 has 13 amino acids. Trimming shortened V by 2 bases and J by 5 bases, and 12 bases separated the two germline ends. CDR1 GTSNPN and CDR2 SVGIG come from the germline V gene (reference sequence).

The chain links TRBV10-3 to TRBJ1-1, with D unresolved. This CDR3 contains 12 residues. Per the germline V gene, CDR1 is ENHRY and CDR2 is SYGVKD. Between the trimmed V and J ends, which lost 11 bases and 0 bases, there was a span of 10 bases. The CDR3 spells CAASTLNTEAFF. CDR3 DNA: TGTGCCGCCTCGACTCTGAACACTGAAGCTTTCTTT.

This CDR3 reads CASSATSGRTADTQYF. The CDR3 nucleotides read TGCGCCAGCAGCGCTACTAGCGGGAGAACCGCAGATACGCAGTATTTT. The chain combines TRBV5-1 with TRBJ2-3, with 11 positions matching TRBD2. Trimming at V came to 4 bases and at J to 4 bases, leaving 8 bases not matched to a gene. CDR1 is SGHRS, CDR2 YFSETQ, per germline. The CDR3 extends over 16 amino acids.

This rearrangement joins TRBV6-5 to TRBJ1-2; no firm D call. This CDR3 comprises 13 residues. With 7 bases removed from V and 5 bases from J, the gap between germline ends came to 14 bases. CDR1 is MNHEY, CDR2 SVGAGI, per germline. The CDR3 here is CASTANGPYGYTF. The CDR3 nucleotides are TGTGCCAGCACCGCGAATGGGCCGTATGGCTACACCTTC.

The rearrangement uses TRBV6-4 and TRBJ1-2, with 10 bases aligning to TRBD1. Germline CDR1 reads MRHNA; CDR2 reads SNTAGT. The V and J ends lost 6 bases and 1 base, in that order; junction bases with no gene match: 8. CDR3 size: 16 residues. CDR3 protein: CASSKTGTGVNYGYTF. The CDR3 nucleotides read TGTGCCAGCAGCAAAACCGGGACAGGGGTTAACTATGGCTACACCTTC.

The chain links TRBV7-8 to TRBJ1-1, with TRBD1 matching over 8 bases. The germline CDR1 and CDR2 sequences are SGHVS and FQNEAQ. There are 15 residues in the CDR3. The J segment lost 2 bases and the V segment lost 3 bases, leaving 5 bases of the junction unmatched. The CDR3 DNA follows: TGTGCCAGCAGCTTTTCCCCAGGGGGCAACACTGAAGCTTTCTTT. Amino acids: CASSFSPGGNTEAFF.

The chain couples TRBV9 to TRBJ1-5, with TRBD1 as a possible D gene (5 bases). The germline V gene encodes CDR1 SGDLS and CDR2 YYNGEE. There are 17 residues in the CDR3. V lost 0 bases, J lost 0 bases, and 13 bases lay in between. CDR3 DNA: TGTGCCAGCAGCGTAGGAACAGGAAGTCATAGCAATCAGCCCCAGCATTTT. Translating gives CASSVGTGSHSNQPQHF. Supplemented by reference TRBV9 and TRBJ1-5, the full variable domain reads DSGVTQTPKHLITATGQRVTLRCSPRSGDLSVYWYQQSLDQGLQFLIQYYNGEERAKGNILERFSAQQFPDLHSELNLSSLELGDSALYFCASSVGTGSHSNQPQHFGDGTRLSIL.

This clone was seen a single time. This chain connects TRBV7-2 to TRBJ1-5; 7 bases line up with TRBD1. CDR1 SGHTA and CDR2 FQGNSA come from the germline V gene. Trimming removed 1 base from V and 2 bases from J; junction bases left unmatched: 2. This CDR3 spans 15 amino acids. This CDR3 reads CASSLEGQGNQPQHF. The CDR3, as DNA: TGTGCCAGCAGCTTAGAAGGACAGGGCAATCAGCCCCAGCATTTT. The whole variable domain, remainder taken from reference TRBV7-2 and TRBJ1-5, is GAGVSQSPSNKVTEKGKDVELRCDPISGHTALYWYRQSLGQGLEFLIYFQGNSAPDKSGLPSDRFSAERTGGSVSTLTIQRTQQEDSAVYLCASSLEGQGNQPQHFGDGTRLSIL.

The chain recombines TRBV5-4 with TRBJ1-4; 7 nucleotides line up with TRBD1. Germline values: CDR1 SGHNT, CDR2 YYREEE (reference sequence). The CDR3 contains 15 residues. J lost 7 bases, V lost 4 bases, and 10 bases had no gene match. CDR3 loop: CASSATGTVTEKLFF. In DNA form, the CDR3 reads TGTGCCAGCAGCGCAACCGGGACAGTTACTGAAAAACTGTTTTTT.

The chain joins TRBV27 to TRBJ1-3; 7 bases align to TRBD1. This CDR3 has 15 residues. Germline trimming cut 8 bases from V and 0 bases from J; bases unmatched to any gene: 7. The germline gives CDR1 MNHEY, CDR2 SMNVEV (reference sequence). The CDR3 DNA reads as TGTGCCAGCGGGACAGCCAACCCCTCTGGAAACACCATATATTTT. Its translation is CASGTANPSGNTIYF.

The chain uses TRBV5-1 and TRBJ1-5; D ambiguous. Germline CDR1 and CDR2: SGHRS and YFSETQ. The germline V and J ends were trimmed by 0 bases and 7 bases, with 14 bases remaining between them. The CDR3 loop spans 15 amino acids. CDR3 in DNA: TGCGCCAGCAGCTTGGAGGGCCAGAGGGCCCAGCCCCAGCATTTT. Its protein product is CASSLEGQRAQPQHF.

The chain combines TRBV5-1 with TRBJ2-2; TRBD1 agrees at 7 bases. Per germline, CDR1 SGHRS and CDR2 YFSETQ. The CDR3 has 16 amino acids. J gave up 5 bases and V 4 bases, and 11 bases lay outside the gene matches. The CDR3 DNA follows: TGCGCCAGCAGCACATACCGGGACAGTGAGACCGGGGAGCTGTTTTTT. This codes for CASSTYRDSETGELFF.

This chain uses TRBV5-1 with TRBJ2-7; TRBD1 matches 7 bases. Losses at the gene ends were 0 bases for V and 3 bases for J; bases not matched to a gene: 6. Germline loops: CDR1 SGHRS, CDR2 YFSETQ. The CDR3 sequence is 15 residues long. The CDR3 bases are TGCGCCAGCAGCTTGGCACAGGGGTCCATCTACGAGCAGTACTTC. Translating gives CASSLAQGSIYEQYF.